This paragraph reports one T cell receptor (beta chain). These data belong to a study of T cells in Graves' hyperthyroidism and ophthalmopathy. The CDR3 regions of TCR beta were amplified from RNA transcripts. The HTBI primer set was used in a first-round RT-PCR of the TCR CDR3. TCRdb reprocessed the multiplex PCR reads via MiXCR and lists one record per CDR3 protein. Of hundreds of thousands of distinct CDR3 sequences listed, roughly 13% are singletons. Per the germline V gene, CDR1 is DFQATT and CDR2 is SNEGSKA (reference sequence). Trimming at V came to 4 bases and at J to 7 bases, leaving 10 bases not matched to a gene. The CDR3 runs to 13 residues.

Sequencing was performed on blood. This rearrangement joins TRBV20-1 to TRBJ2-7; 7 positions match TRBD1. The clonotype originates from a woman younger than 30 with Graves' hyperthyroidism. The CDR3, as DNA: TGCAGTGCTATTGACAGGGATGTTGGGGAGCAGTACTTC. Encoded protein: CSAIDRDVGEQYF.